This T cell receptor (beta chain) came from a study of identical twins. V gave up 6 bases and J gave up 7 bases; unmatched junction bases: 3. CDR3 length equals 12 residues. Germline lookup yields CDR1 SNHLY and CDR2 FYNNEI. TCRdb redid the calling of the 5' RACE reads with MiXCR, one entry per CDR3 protein. The repertoire includes some 200,000 distinct CDR3 sequences, 6.5% to 8.5% of them detected once, and roughly 2% sits in the top ten. The sample also formed part of further work on yellow fever vaccine responses in identical twins.

The sample comprised memory (CD45RO+) T cells sorted from blood. This chain joins TRBV2 and TRBJ2-7; 10 positions agree with TRBD1. The clonotype comes from a woman between 18 and 29 years old in good health. For the CDR3, the DNA is TGTGCCAGCAGAGGACAGGGGGGGGAGCAGTACTTC. Its translation is CASRGQGGEQYF.